This T cell receptor (beta chain) emerged from a study of T-cell memory formation after mild COVID-19. Concerning this clonotype: What it binds is unknown.

UMIs and sample barcodes were carried by the TCR alpha and TCR beta cDNA libraries that 5'RACE produced using constant-segment primers. Each CDR3 protein is one row after TCRdb ran MiXCR on the 5' RACE reads. Here the sample spans about 290,000 distinct CDR3 sequences, roughly 15% being singletons. Regarding the study as a whole: The SARS-CoV-2 specificity of second-wave clones reaching peak at day 37 remained unverified. Shrinking CD4+ clones resided mostly in CM and EM, and CD8+ ones in EMRA.

Sequencing input: PBMCs or a T cell subset sorted from them (not recorded which). The TCR sequence derives from a man younger than 35 who had mild COVID-19 (a few samples of this study predate the infection). Cell type and time point are not known.

The chain's CDR3 is CASSFQTAMDTQYF. CDR3 in DNA: TGTGCCAGCAGCTTCCAGACAGCCATGGATACGCAGTATTTT. The V call is TRBV9, the J call TRBJ2-3, with D perhaps TRBD1 (5 bases). The CDR3 is 14 residues long. Deletions cut 4 bases from V and 6 bases from J, with 15 bases between. The germline CDR1 and CDR2 sequences are SGDLS and YYNGEE. The variable domain in full, completed from reference TRBV9 and TRBJ2-3, reads DSGVTQTPKHLITATGQRVTLRCSPRSGDLSVYWYQQSLDQGLQFLIQYYNGEERAKGNILERFSAQQFPDLHSELNLSSLELGDSALYFCASSFQTAMDTQYFGPGTRLTVL.